A selection of T cell receptor beta chains follows, all from one sample in a study of cytomegalovirus exposure and HLA in healthy donors. Generated by immunoSEQ multiplex PCR, the TCRdb table keeps only in-frame clones and is missing some. The sample shows roughly 140,000 clones, around 75% of them seen only once. Sequenced sample: PBMCs. The receptors come from a female donor in good health and CMV-seronegative. The CDR3 runs from the conserved cysteine through the conserved F or W. The D gene is left open where the match is weak. Clone size is stated in some rows and not others, as once, few, many or a class when expanded.

V,size,D,J,CDR3,DNA
TRBV18,.,.,TRBJ1-1,CASSTQGVTEAFF,TGTGCCAGCTCAACACAGGGAGTCACTGAAGCTTTCTTT
TRBV5-4,.,TRBD2,TRBJ2-7,CASSIRTSGRVYEQYF,TGTGCCAGCAGCATACGGACTAGCGGGAGGGTCTACGAGCAGTACTTC
TRBV27,.,.,TRBJ2-7,CASSWGHSSYEQYF,TGTGCCAGCAGTTGGGGCCACAGCTCCTACGAGCAGTACTTC
TRBV11-2,.,TRBD1,TRBJ2-1,CASSFRTGSYNEQFF,TGTGCCAGCAGCTTTAGGACAGGGTCCTACAATGAGCAGTTCTTC
TRBV30,.,TRBD2,TRBJ2-1,CAWKLAGAYNEQFF,TGTGCCTGGAAACTAGCGGGGGCATACAATGAGCAGTTCTTC
TRBV6-5,.,.,TRBJ1-3,CASSYYRQAGNTIYF,TGTGCCAGCAGTTACTACCGACAGGCTGGAAACACCATATATTTT
TRBV4-1,.,.,TRBJ2-6,CASSQSGEGVLTF,TGCGCCAGCAGCCAATCGGGAGAGGGGGTCCTGACTTTC
TRBV7-9,once,.,TRBJ1-1,CASSPGTEAFF,TGTGCCAGCAGTCCCGGGACTGAAGCTTTCTTT
TRBV30,once,TRBD1,TRBJ1-2,CAWSLGTGGFEGYTF,TGTGCCTGGAGTCTCGGGACAGGGGGCTTCGAGGGCTACACCTTC
TRBV28,.,.,TRBJ1-4,CASSLESREGTNEKLFF,TGTGCCAGCAGTTTAGAATCCAGGGAGGGAACTAATGAAAAACTGTTTTTT
TRBV27,.,TRBD2,TRBJ2-1,CASSLQAGGGYNEQFF,TGTGCCAGCAGTTTACAAGCGGGAGGGGGCTACAATGAGCAGTTCTTC
TRBV9,.,TRBD2,TRBJ2-5,CASSLSTSGGGEETQYF,TGTGCCAGCAGCCTCTCAACTAGCGGAGGAGGAGAAGAGACCCAGTACTTC
TRBV6-5,few,.,TRBJ1-1,CASSYFGAEAFF,TGTGCCAGCAGTTACTTCGGAGCTGAAGCTTTCTTT
TRBV6-1,.,.,TRBJ2-1,CASSGTGYDEQFF,TGTGCCAGCAGTGGGACTGGATATGACGAGCAGTTCTTC
TRBV29-1,.,.,TRBJ1-2,CSVGTGSNYGYTF,.
TRBV7-2,.,.,TRBJ2-3,CASSPIGGVQRDTQYF,TGTGCCAGCAGCCCGATAGGAGGGGTGCAGCGAGATACGCAGTATTTT
TRBV5-4,.,TRBD1,TRBJ2-3,CASRSGTGRDTDTQYF,TGTGCCAGCAGGTCCGGGACAGGGAGGGACACAGATACGCAGTATTTT
TRBV6-1,once,.,TRBJ2-7,CASIIAYEQYF,TGTGCCAGCATAATCGCCTACGAGCAGTACTTC
TRBV5-4,.,TRBD2,TRBJ2-4,CASSGTSGRAKNIQYF,TGTGCCAGCAGCGGGACTAGCGGGAGGGCCAAAAACATTCAGTACTTC
TRBV28,.,.,TRBJ2-4,CASRGYSNIQYF,TGTGCCAGCCGGGGATACTCAAACATTCAGTACTTC
TRBV28,.,.,TRBJ1-5,CASSQNQPQHF,TGTGCCAGCAGCCAAAATCAGCCCCAGCATTTT
TRBV7-9,.,TRBD1,TRBJ2-5,CASSPGQGGETQYF,TGTGCCAGCAGCCCGGGACAGGGAGGCGAGACCCAGTACTTC
TRBV27,.,.,TRBJ2-7,CASSFLSDSLLRGQYF,TGTGCCAGCAGTTTCCTCTCGGACAGCCTTTTACGAGGGCAGTACTTC
TRBV15,.,TRBD2,TRBJ2-3,CATSRDPLAGGADTQYF,TGTGCCACCAGCAGAGATCCCCTAGCGGGAGGGGCAGATACGCAGTATTTT
TRBV19,.,TRBD2,TRBJ2-1,CASSNLLAQQFF,TGTGCCAGTAGCAATTTACTAGCGCAGCAGTTCTTC
TRBV6-1,once,.,TRBJ2-7,CASSEAYRQDPYEQYF,TGTGCCAGCAGTGAAGCGTATAGACAGGATCCTTACGAGCAGTACTTC
TRBV7-9,.,TRBD1,TRBJ2-7,CASSLAQGDGGQQYF,TGTGCCAGCAGCTTAGCTCAGGGGGACGGAGGTCAGCAGTACTTC
TRBV2,.,TRBD1,TRBJ2-1,CASNGQGADNEQFF,TGTGCCAGCAACGGACAGGGGGCGGACAATGAGCAGTTCTTC
TRBV7-9,few,TRBD2,TRBJ2-1,CASSSTSGRGNEQFF,TGTGCCAGCAGCTCGACTAGCGGGAGGGGAAATGAGCAGTTCTTC
TRBV5-6,once,.,TRBJ2-2,CASSFFDSGNTGELFF,TGTGCCAGCAGCTTCTTCGATAGCGGGAACACCGGGGAGCTGTTTTTT
TRBV7-9,.,TRBD1,TRBJ1-1,CASSRSGTGATEAFF,TGTGCCAGCAGCCGCTCGGGGACAGGGGCCACTGAAGCTTTCTTT
TRBV29-1,.,.,TRBJ2-7,CSVEEGGTSSYEQYF,TGCAGCGTTGAAGAGGGGGGTACTTCGTCCTACGAGCAGTACTTC
TRBV28,.,.,TRBJ1-1,CASSLGREGEAFF,TGTGCCAGCAGTTTGGGGCGGGAGGGTGAAGCTTTCTTT
TRBV2,.,.,TRBJ1-6,CASSAPPGPRNSPLHF,TGTGCCAGCAGCGCCCCGCCGGGTCCTCGTAATTCACCCCTCCACTTT
TRBV29-1,.,TRBD1,TRBJ2-7,CSVEGLKDRVYEQYF,TGCAGCGTTGAGGGGCTTAAGGACAGGGTCTACGAGCAGTACTTC
TRBV2,.,TRBD2,TRBJ2-5,CASRGLAGAQETQYF,TGTGCCAGCAGGGGGCTAGCGGGCGCCCAAGAGACCCAGTACTTC
TRBV10-3,few,.,TRBJ2-5,CAISVAGEETQYF,TGTGCCATCAGTGTTGCAGGGGAGGAGACCCAGTACTTC
TRBV29-1,few,TRBD2,TRBJ2-1,CSVESLATRSSYNEQFF,TGCAGCGTTGAATCACTAGCGACTCGAAGCTCCTACAATGAGCAGTTCTTC
TRBV5-1,.,TRBD1,TRBJ2-1,CASSLQGQLSVHEQFF,TGCGCCAGCAGCTTGCAGGGACAGCTTTCGGTGCATGAGCAGTTCTTC
TRBV29-1,once,.,TRBJ1-2,CSVGGTVNYGYTF,TGCAGCGTTGGGGGCACCGTTAACTATGGCTACACCTTC